The 10 T cell receptor beta chains below were found in one sample sequenced in a study of cytomegalovirus exposure and HLA in healthy donors. The table came from immunoSEQ multiplex PCR; TCRdb's copy has only in-frame clones and leaves some out. Among some 100,000 clones, around 88% were seen once, and the ten largest hold 4.9%. The specimen was PBMCs. Receptor source: a man between 18 and 35 years old in good health and CMV-seronegative.

This sequence joins TRBV5-4 and TRBJ2-7, with TRBD1 as a possible D gene (6 bases). The CDR3 spans 15 residues. The V gene's germline CDR1 is SGHNT and CDR2 YYREEE (reference sequence). Trimming removed 0 bases at V and 2 bases at J, with 12 bases between. In DNA, the CDR3 is TGTGCCAGCAGCTTGGTGGCAGGGGACCCCTACGAGCAGTACTTC. Translating gives CASSLVAGDPYEQYF.

V usage is TRBV30 and J usage is TRBJ1-3, with D perhaps TRBD1 (5 bases). Germline V gives CDR1 GTSNPN, CDR2 SVGIG (reference sequence). The ends were cut back, 3 bases at V and 0 bases at J, with 15 bases in the middle. The CDR3 has 16 amino acids. This chain's CDR3 is CAWRQLQVFSGNTIYF. Here the CDR3 DNA reads TGTGCCTGGAGGCAGTTACAGGTCTTCTCTGGAAACACCATATATTTT.

This sequence joins TRBV5-4 and TRBJ2-7; D call uncertain. Germline lookup yields CDR1 SGHNT and CDR2 YYREEE (reference sequence). This CDR3 is built from 13 residues. Trimming took off 0 bases at V and 6 bases at J, with 10 bases between the two ends. CDR3 coding DNA: TGTGCCAGCAGCTTGGGTATGGCCCCCGAGCAGTACTTC. It specifies CASSLGMAPEQYF.

The V and J genes are TRBV5-1 and TRBJ1-1; 9 bases map to TRBD1. The junction had 8 bases not matched to a gene; V was cut back by 4 bases and J by 4 bases. The germline gives CDR1 SGHRS, CDR2 YFSETQ. This CDR3 has 15 residues. CDR3 region: CASSGKQGAGTEAFF. The CDR3 DNA is TGCGCCAGCAGCGGAAAACAGGGGGCCGGCACTGAAGCTTTCTTT.

The gene calls are TRBV7-8 and TRBJ1-6; D gene unclear. This CDR3 is built from 16 residues. V was pared by 2 bases and J by 7 bases, with 15 bases between. The germline V gene encodes CDR1 SGHVS and CDR2 FQNEAQ. CDR3 sequence reads: CASSLMAQRGNSPLHF. As DNA, the CDR3 is TGTGCCAGCAGCTTAATGGCTCAGAGAGGGAATTCACCCCTCCACTTT.

This chain uses TRBV5-6 with TRBJ1-2; 10 bases are shared with TRBD1. CDR1 and CDR2 (germline): SGHDT, YYEEEE. CDR3 length: 13 residues. V was pared by 5 bases and J by 7 bases, with 5 bases of the junction left unmatched. CDR3: CASRGDRGRGYTF. In DNA form, the CDR3 reads TGTGCCAGCAGGGGGGACAGGGGCCGTGGCTACACCTTC.

The chain is built from TRBV5-6 and TRBJ1-1; D may be TRBD1 (5 bases). Germline loops: CDR1 SGHDT, CDR2 YYEEEE. The CDR3 is 15 residues long. Trimming stripped 2 bases from V and 0 bases from J, with 11 bases between. In nucleotides, the CDR3 is TGTGCCAGCAGCTTCCGACAGCGCATGAACACTGAAGCTTTCTTT. Encoded protein: CASSFRQRMNTEAFF.

The chain has TRBV20-1 and TRBJ1-1; D is possibly TRBD1 (6 bases). The germline V gene encodes CDR1 DFQATT and CDR2 SNEGSKA (reference sequence). This CDR3 contains 11 residues. Trimming took 5 bases from V and 6 from J, leaving 10 bases between them. In DNA form, the CDR3 reads TGCAGTGCTTCACAGGGACCTGAAGCTTTCTTT. It encodes CSASQGPEAFF.

The chain carries TRBV5-4 and TRBJ1-2; 7 bases agree with TRBD1. V gave up 4 bases and J gave up 4 bases; unmatched junction bases: 4. From germline, CDR1 is SGHNT and CDR2 YYREEE (reference sequence). The CDR3 spans 13 residues. The CDR3 DNA is TGTGCCAGCAGCCTGGGGACAGTCTATGGCTACACCTTC. It encodes CASSLGTVYGYTF.

The chain is built from TRBV9 and TRBJ1-5; D may be TRBD1 (6 bases). With 5 bases removed from V and 2 bases from J, the gap between germline ends came to 14 bases. The CDR3 extends over 15 amino acids. Germline V gene sequence: CDR1 SGDLS, CDR2 YYNGEE. CDR3 sequence: CASRGNRDGNQPQHF. In nucleotides, the CDR3 is TGTGCCAGCAGGGGAAACAGGGATGGCAATCAGCCCCAGCATTTT.